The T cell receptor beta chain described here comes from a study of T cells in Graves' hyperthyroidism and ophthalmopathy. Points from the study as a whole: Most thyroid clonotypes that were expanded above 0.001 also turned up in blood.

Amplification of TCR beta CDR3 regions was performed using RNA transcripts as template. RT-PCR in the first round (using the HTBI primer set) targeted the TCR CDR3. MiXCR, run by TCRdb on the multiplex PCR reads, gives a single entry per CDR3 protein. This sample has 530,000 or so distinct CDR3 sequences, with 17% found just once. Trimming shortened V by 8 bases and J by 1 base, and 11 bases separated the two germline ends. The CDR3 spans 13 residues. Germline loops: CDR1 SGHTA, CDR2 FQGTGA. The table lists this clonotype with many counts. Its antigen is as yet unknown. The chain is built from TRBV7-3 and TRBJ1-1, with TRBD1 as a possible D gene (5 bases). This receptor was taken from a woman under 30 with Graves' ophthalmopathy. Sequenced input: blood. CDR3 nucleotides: TGTGCCAGCGGGTTGACAGCGAACACTGAAGCTTTCTTT. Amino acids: CASGLTANTEAFF. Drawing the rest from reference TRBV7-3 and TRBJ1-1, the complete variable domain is GAGVSQTPSNKVTEKGKYVELRCDPISGHTALYWYRQSLGQGPEFLIYFQGTGAADDSGLPNDRFFAVRPEGSVSTLKIQRTERGDSAVYLCASGLTANTEAFFGQGTRLTVV.